These T cell receptor beta chains were read from a single sample in a study of tumor and adjacent non-tumor tissue in lung cancer. Via MiXCR, TCRdb re-called the multiplex PCR reads, giving one row per CDR3 protein. The profile shows under 100,000 distinct CDR3 sequences, around three fifths of them singletons. The sample was lung tumor tissue. These receptors all come from a man between 65 and 85 years old with non-small cell lung cancer. Both conserved end residues are part of each CDR3. A D gene is named only where the DNA matches it firmly. A clone size is listed for some rows: how often the clone was seen (once, few, many), or a class if it is expanded.

v_gene	abundance	j_gene	d_gene	CDR3aa	CDR3nt
TRBV5-5	-	TRBJ2-1	-	CVSSLGLAISYNEQFF	TGTGTCAGCAGCTTGGGCCTAGCGATCTCCTACAATGAGCAGTTCTTC
TRBV20-1	-	TRBJ1-2	TRBD1	CSAITGGDHGYTF	TGCAGTGCCATCACAGGGGGCGATCATGGCTACACCTTC
TRBV4-1	-	TRBJ2-3	TRBD2	CASSQDERGNTQNF	TGTGCCAGCAGCCAAGACGAGCGGGGAAATACGCAGAATTTT
TRBV25-1	-	TRBJ2-7	-	CRRDGRILTTYEQYF	TGTCGCCGGGACGGACGGATTCTAACCACCTACGAGCAGTACTTC
TRBV20-1	-	TRBJ2-1	-	CSASWGRGFFNEQLF	TGCAGTGCTAGTTGGGGACGGGGCTTCTTCAATGAGCAGTTATTC
TRBV12-5	many	TRBJ2-1	TRBD2	CASGLEKSGRSYNEQFF	TGTGCTAGTGGTTTGGAGAAGAGCGGGAGGTCCTACAATGAGCAGTTCTTC
TRBV11-2	-	TRBJ2-3	TRBD2	CASNFRVAGMRDTQYF	TGTGCCAGCAACTTCAGAGTAGCGGGGATGAGAGATACGCAGTATTTT
TRBV10-3	-	TRBJ2-1	-	CAISEGWINEQFF	TGTGCCATTAGTGAAGGATGGATCAATGAGCAGTTCTTC
TRBV11-2	few	TRBJ2-2	-	CASSRRPGQVHTGDLFF	TGTGCCAGCAGCCGGAGACCGGGACAAGTCCACACCGGGGACCTGTTTTTC
TRBV20-1	-	TRBJ2-7	TRBD2	CSIDLAGLAYEEYF	TGCAGTATTGATCTAGCGGGCCTTGCCTACGAGGAGTACTTC
TRBV6-1	-	TRBJ1-1	-	CAGSQIGWRDTEAFF	TGTGCCGGCAGCCAAATCGGGTGGAGGGACACTGAAGCTTTCTTT
TRBV7-8	many	TRBJ2-7	-	CASSLGQSVQYF	TGTGCCAGCAGCTTAGGGCAGTCCGTGCAGTACTTC
TRBV11-2	-	TRBJ2-2	-	CASDLQGPGELFF	TGTGCCAGCGACTTACAGGGACCCGGGGAGCTGTTTTTT
TRBV28	few	TRBJ2-4	TRBD1	CASSFPGQARKNIQYF	TGTGCCAGCAGTTTCCCCGGACAGGCCCGCAAAAACATTCAGTACTTC
TRBV5-5	-	TRBJ2-1	-	CASSFSDSYNVQFF	TGTGCCAGCAGCTTCTCGGACAGCTACAATGTGCAGTTCTTC
TRBV5-1	many	TRBJ1-2	-	CASSLDGDTTYGYTF	TGCGCCAGCAGCTTGGACGGAGACACAACCTATGGCTACACCTTC
TRBV20-1	many	TRBJ2-1	-	CSAVHPEQFF	TGCAGTGCTGTGCACCCTGAGCAGTTCTTC
TRBV19	-	TRBJ1-2	-	CASSIFYGHTF	TGTGCCAGTAGTATCTTCTATGGCCACACCTTC
TRBV21-1	-	TRBJ2-7	-	CASSTHYEQYF	TGTGCCAGCAGCACCCACTACGAGCAGTACTTC
TRBV12-3/TRBV12-4	-	TRBJ2-1	TRBD2	CANSTYRTSVDEQFF	TGTGCCAACAGCACCTACAGGACTAGCGTGGATGAGCAATTCTTC
TRBV6-6	many	TRBJ2-5	-	CASSPRPPPPETQYF	TGTGCCAGCAGTCCCCGGCCGCCCCCCCCGGAGACCCAGTACTTC